This T cell receptor (beta chain) comes out of a study of technical replicates of blood from several donors. Sequencing was performed with immunoSEQ multiplex PCR; in TCRdb, only in-frame clones are kept and a portion is missing. The profile covers approximately 75,000 clones, with around 97% appearing a single time and around 0.31% taken by the ten largest. V was pared by 0 bases and J by 2 bases, with 4 bases of the junction left unmatched. The germline gives CDR1 SQVTM, CDR2 ANQGSEA. The CDR3 has 15 amino acids. This TCR was recovered from a human donor in good health. This chain connects TRBV29-1 to TRBJ2-3; 8 nucleotides align to TRBD2. Sequencing was performed on T cells isolated from PBMCs. This CDR3 reads CSVEDLAGSTDTQYF. The CDR3 DNA reads as TGCAGCGTTGAAGATTTAGCGGGATCCACAGATACGCAGTATTTT.